These 14 T cell receptor beta chains originate from one sample sequenced in a study of T-cell reconstitution after alpha-beta-depleted transplantation in children. Molecular barcoding with unique molecular identifiers was used for the TCRbeta library. One entry per CDR3 protein results from TCRdb running MiXCR on the PCR reads. The table records 65,000 to 70,000 distinct CDR3 sequences, roughly 4.9% of them present only once. The source was PBMCs, mostly from graft donor cells, collected 180 days after TCRalphabeta/CD19-depleted stem cell transplant. These receptors all stem from a boy under three years old who had a stem cell transplant for acute myeloid leukemia, so the T cells may come from the graft donor.

This clonotype appeared many times. This chain links TRBV5-1 with TRBJ2-6; tentative D call: TRBD1 (6 bases). V gave up 2 bases and J gave up 0 bases, with 15 bases separating them. Germline CDR1 and CDR2: SGHRS and YFSETQ. CDR3 length: 18 amino acids. In nucleotides, the CDR3 is TGCGCCAGCAGCTTCGGACAGCTTAGTAACTCTGGGGCCAACGTCCTGACTTTC. Encoded protein: CASSFGQLSNSGANVLTF.

The table lists this clonotype with many counts. The chain combines TRBV5-1 with TRBJ2-5, with a weak D call TRBD2 (6 bases). In germline, CDR1 is SGHRS, CDR2 YFSETQ. This CDR3 is built from 16 residues. Trimming cost V 4 bases and J 1 base, with 17 bases left between them. CDR3 loop: CASSLGGMGFQETQYF. The CDR3 DNA sequence: TGCGCCAGCAGCCTTGGGGGGATGGGATTCCAAGAGACCCAGTACTTC.

This clonotype was observed at least ten times. The chain uses TRBV18 and TRBJ2-1, with D possibly called TRBD1 or TRBD2 (6 bases each). The germline gives CDR1 KGHSH, CDR2 LQKENI. The CDR3 is 17 amino acids. Trimming left V 3 bases short and J 2 bases short, with 17 bases between. The CDR3 region has the DNA TGTGCCAGCTCACCGCGAGGGGGGAGTCGTCCCTACAATGAGCAGTTCTTC. Residues: CASSPRGGSRPYNEQFF.

The sample holds many counts of this clonotype. The V gene is TRBV6-5, the J gene TRBJ1-4, with 7 bases identical to TRBD1. The CDR3 runs to 14 residues. Germline assignment: CDR1 MNHEY and CDR2 SVGAGI. Germline trimming cut 6 bases from V and 8 bases from J; bases unmatched to any gene: 9. CDR3 in DNA: TGTGCCAGCAGCCGCGAGGGGGCTTGGGAAAAACTGTTTTTT. Its protein product is CASSREGAWEKLFF.

This clonotype was observed many times. The CDR3 reads CSARRFTGNSGNTIYF. As DNA, the CDR3 is TGCAGTGCTAGAAGATTCACAGGCAACTCTGGAAACACCATATATTTT. V is TRBV20-1 and J is TRBJ1-3, with a weak D call TRBD1 (5 bases). The CDR3 has 16 residues. The V end lost 2 bases, the J end lost 0 bases, and 14 bases lay between the germline ends. CDR1 and CDR2 from the germline V gene are DFQATT and SNEGSKA (reference sequence).

This clonotype was detected many times. This rearrangement joins TRBV11-2 to TRBJ1-1; D perhaps matches TRBD1 (5 bases). V was pared by 4 bases and J by 0 bases, with 12 bases between. The CDR3 spans 15 residues. CDR1 is SGHAT and CDR2 is FQNNGV in the germline V gene. The CDR3 nucleotides read TGTGCCAGCAGCTGGGGGGGAGTCTTGAACACTGAAGCTTTCTTT. This codes for CASSWGGVLNTEAFF.

This clonotype appeared many times. The gene calls are TRBV5-6 and TRBJ2-3; D not resolved. The CDR3 spans 17 residues. Germline V CDR1 and CDR2: SGHDT, YYEEEE. V was cut by 1 base and J by 1 base, with 16 bases left in between. The CDR3 spells CASSLIGLGYGTDTQYF. CDR3 nucleotides: TGTGCCAGCAGCTTGATAGGCCTGGGTTATGGCACAGATACGCAGTATTTT. The full variable domain, rest sourced from reference TRBV5-6 and TRBJ2-3, is DAGVTQSPTHLIKTRGQQVTLRCSPKSGHDTVSWYQQALGQGPQFIFQYYEEEERQRGNFPDRFSGHQFPNYSSELNVNALLLGDSALYLCASSLIGLGYGTDTQYFGPGTRLTVL.

This clonotype was recorded at least ten times. The chain combines TRBV5-4 with TRBJ2-3; the match to TRBD2 covers 11 bases. The CDR3 is 18 residues long. V lost 0 bases to trimming and J lost 5 bases; unmatched junction nucleotides: 11. CDR1 and CDR2 from the germline V gene are SGHNT and YYREEE (reference sequence). The CDR3 sequence: CASSLALVAGGPEDTQYF. CDR3 nucleotide sequence: TGTGCCAGCAGCTTGGCCTTGGTAGCGGGGGGGCCGGAAGATACGCAGTATTTT.

This clonotype was recorded at least ten times. This chain uses TRBV5-1 with TRBJ1-1; 8 bases match TRBD1. CDR3 size: 14 residues. The J segment lost 5 bases and the V segment lost 0 bases, leaving 3 bases of the junction unmatched. CDR1 is SGHRS, CDR2 YFSETQ, per germline. CDR3 sequence reads: CASSLGTGRTEAFF. As DNA, the CDR3 is TGCGCCAGCAGCTTGGGGACAGGGAGGACTGAAGCTTTCTTT.

In its sample, this clonotype was seen a few times. The CDR3 spells CASSNVAGGPQETQYF. The CDR3 DNA follows: TGTGCCAGTAGTAATGTAGCGGGGGGTCCTCAAGAGACCCAGTACTTC. This chain joins TRBV19 and TRBJ2-5; TRBD2 matches at 10 bases. V was clipped by 4 bases and J by 2 bases; unmatched bases: 7. The CDR3 runs to 16 residues. CDR1 is LNHDA, CDR2 SQIVND, per germline (reference sequence).

This clonotype was detected ten times or more. The V and J genes are TRBV20-1 and TRBJ2-1; TRBD1 agrees at 7 bases. J gave up 0 bases and V 5 bases, and 7 bases lay outside the gene matches. Germline CDR1 DFQATT, CDR2 SNEGSKA (reference sequence). The CDR3 loop spans 15 amino acids. The chain's CDR3 is CSAFSGTASYNEQFF. DNA of the CDR3: TGCAGTGCTTTTTCCGGGACAGCCTCCTACAATGAGCAGTTCTTC.

About this clonotype: The junction and the germline gene differ at one end; a read error may be behind it. The chain couples TRBV4-2 to TRBJ2-1; 9 bases line up with TRBD1. CDR3 length equals 20 residues. Per germline, CDR1 LGHNA and CDR2 YNFKEQ. For the CDR3, the DNA is TGTGCCATCAGCCCTGGGTCCCGGGACAGGGTACAGGGGACCTACAATGAGCAGTTCTTC. This gives the protein CAISPGSRDRVQGTYNEQFF.

This clonotype was recorded many times. The V gene is TRBV12-3 or TRBV12-4, the J gene TRBJ2-1; maybe TRBD2 (5 bases). The CDR3 has 13 amino acids. V shed 3 bases and J shed 6 bases, with 9 bases lying between them. The chain's CDR3 is CASSFAGVNEQFF. In DNA, the CDR3 is TGTGCCAGCAGTTTTGCCGGGGTCAATGAGCAGTTCTTC.

This clonotype was found many times. In DNA form, the CDR3 reads TGTGCCAGTAGTATAGCAGCGTCGAGCACAGATACGCAGTATTTT. This codes for CASSIAASSTDTQYF. V and J are TRBV19 and TRBJ2-3, with unresolved D. Germline-derived CDR1 and CDR2 are LNHDA and SQIVND (reference sequence). Trimming pared 1 base from V and 0 bases from J, leaving 8 bases between. CDR3 length: 15 amino acids.